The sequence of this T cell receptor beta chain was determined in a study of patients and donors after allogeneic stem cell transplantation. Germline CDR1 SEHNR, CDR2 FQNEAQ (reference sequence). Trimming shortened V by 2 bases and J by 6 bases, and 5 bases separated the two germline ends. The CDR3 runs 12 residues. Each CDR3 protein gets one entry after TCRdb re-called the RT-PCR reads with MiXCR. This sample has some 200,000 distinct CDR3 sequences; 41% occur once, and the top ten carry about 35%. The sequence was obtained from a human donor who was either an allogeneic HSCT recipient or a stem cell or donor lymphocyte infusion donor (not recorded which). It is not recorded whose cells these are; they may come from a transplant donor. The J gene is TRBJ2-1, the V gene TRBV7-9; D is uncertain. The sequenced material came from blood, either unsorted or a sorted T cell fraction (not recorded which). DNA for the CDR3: TGTGCCAGCAGCTTATGGGCCAATGAGCAGTTCTTC. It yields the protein CASSLWANEQFF.